This entry describes one TCR beta chain. The antigen is not known. MiXCR was run by TCRdb on the RT-PCR reads, yielding one entry per CDR3 protein. The sample holds a few hundred thousand distinct CDR3 sequences; about 15% are singletons and the top ten take over 8.5%. The sample originates from a study of response to subunit inactivated influenza vaccine. Study conclusions and caveats: The authors put forward the suggestion that each seasonal influenza vaccination may bring in only a limited number of new T cells.

In germline, CDR1 is MNHEY, CDR2 SVGAGI. The CDR3 is 17 residues long. V was clipped by 1 base and J by 1 base, with 13 bases between them. The sample consisted of PBMCs from blood, taken roughly 12 days after vaccination. The chain is built from TRBV6-5 and TRBJ2-2; possible D gene TRBD2, 6 bases. The sequence was collected from a man aged 50 or older who received an inactivated influenza vaccine. CDR3 residues: CASSYWGLNVNTGELFF. DNA for the CDR3: TGTGCCAGCAGTTACTGGGGACTCAACGTGAACACCGGGGAGCTGTTTTTT.